This is a list of T cell receptor beta chains from one sample in a study of CD8+ T cells in alopecia areata. Measured with immunoSEQ multiplex PCR; TCRdb has only the in-frame clones, and not every one. The sample gives around 250,000 clones, 65% to 70% of which show up once; approximately 1.2% is in the top ten. Material: CD4+ T cells sorted from blood, obtained at week 0. These TCRs come from a human donor with alopecia areata. CDR3s include the opening cysteine and the closing phenylalanine or tryptophan. A D gene is named only where the DNA matches it firmly. Only part of the rows carry a size: once, few, many, or a class if the clone is expanded.

j_gene,d_gene,abundance,v_gene,CDR3aa,CDR3nt
TRBJ2-5,NA,few,TRBV13,CASSLMTSQETQYF,TGTGCCAGCAGCTTAATGACTAGTCAAGAGACCCAGTACTTC
TRBJ2-7,NA,NA,TRBV15,CATSRGRRYEQYF,TGTGCCACCAGCAGAGGGAGGCGCTACGAGCAGTACTTC
TRBJ2-5,NA,NA,TRBV4-2,CASSQAGAETQYF,TGTGCCAGCAGCCAAGCGGGGGCGGAGACCCAGTACTTC
TRBJ2-5,TRBD2,NA,TRBV29-1,CSVDSGGFGETQYF,TGCAGCGTTGATTCGGGAGGTTTTGGAGAGACCCAGTACTTC
TRBJ1-6,NA,NA,TRBV30,CAWSEAFNSPLHF,TGTGCCTGGAGTGAGGCGTTTAATTCACCCCTCCACTTT
TRBJ2-2,NA,few,TRBV15,CATSREWSGGGGTGELFF,TGTGCCACCAGCAGAGAATGGAGTGGGGGTGGTGGCACCGGGGAGCTGTTTTTT
TRBJ2-7,TRBD1,NA,TRBV2,CASTRQGSYEQYF,TGTGCCAGCACTCGACAGGGCTCCTACGAGCAGTACTTC
TRBJ2-1,TRBD2,NA,TRBV7-3,CASSLQAGGGYNEQFF,TGTGCCAGCAGCTTACAAGCGGGGGGAGGCTACAATGAGCAGTTCTTC
TRBJ1-1,NA,NA,TRBV11-2,CASSLVGGNTEAFF,TGTGCCAGCAGCTTAGTAGGGGGGAACACTGAAGCTTTCTTT
TRBJ1-1,TRBD1,NA,TRBV9,CASSGRDRYTEAFF,TGTGCCAGCAGCGGCCGGGACAGGTACACTGAAGCTTTCTTT
TRBJ1-2,NA,NA,TRBV6-5,CASSYSYSPYGYTF,TGTGCCAGCAGTTACTCGTACAGTCCCTATGGCTACACCTTC
TRBJ2-2,TRBD1,NA,TRBV29-1,CSVTQGAHTGELFF,TGCAGCGTCACACAGGGGGCGCACACCGGGGAGCTGTTTTTT
TRBJ2-1,TRBD2,NA,TRBV9,CASSVGLAGNNEQFF,TGTGCCAGCAGCGTAGGGCTAGCGGGGAACAATGAGCAGTTCTTC
TRBJ1-2,NA,NA,TRBV2,CASSVRQNHYGYTF,TGTGCCAGCAGCGTCCGTCAGAACCACTATGGCTACACCTTC
TRBJ1-3,NA,few,TRBV30,CAWSYKGSGNTIYF,TGTGCCTGGAGTTATAAGGGCTCTGGAAACACCATATATTTT
TRBJ2-3,NA,NA,TRBV29-1,CSVERDDSTDTQYF,TGCAGCGTTGAACGGGATGATAGCACAGATACGCAGTATTTT
TRBJ2-7,NA,NA,TRBV2,CASSGTLLVQYF,TGTGCCAGCAGTGGCACACTGCTCGTGCAGTACTTC
TRBJ2-3,NA,NA,TRBV5-1,CASSLVPSPGTDTQYF,TGCGCCAGCAGCTTGGTGCCTTCCCCAGGCACAGATACGCAGTATTTT
TRBJ2-3,NA,NA,TRBV29-1,CSVDSGGPDTQYF,TGCAGCGTTGATTCAGGCGGTCCAGATACGCAGTATTTT
TRBJ2-2,NA,few,TRBV30,CAAPTDPNTGELFF,TGTGCCGCGCCGACTGACCCGAACACCGGGGAGCTGTTTTTT
TRBJ1-2,NA,NA,TRBV5-1,CASSLETGYGYTF,TGCGCCAGCAGCTTGGAGACAGGCTATGGCTACACCTTC
TRBJ1-1,NA,NA,TRBV9,CAGSLWVNTEAFF,TGTGCCGGCAGCTTGTGGGTGAACACTGAAGCTTTCTTT
TRBJ2-7,NA,NA,TRBV29-1,CSVEGEAGSYEQYF,TGCAGCGTTGAAGGGGAGGCGGGATCCTACGAGCAGTACTTC
TRBJ2-5,NA,NA,TRBV5-1,CASSPRTEQETQYF,TGCGCCAGCAGCCCGCGGACAGAACAAGAGACCCAGTACTTC
TRBJ2-7,NA,few,TRBV30,CAWSKQQQQYF,TGTGCCTGGAGCAAACAACAGCAGCAGTACTTC
TRBJ1-1,NA,NA,TRBV29-1,CSARPTGPAEAFF,TGCAGCGCCCGCCCTACAGGGCCCGCTGAAGCTTTCTTT